The 2 T cell receptor beta chains reported below all come from one sample, sequenced in a study of blood T cell repertoires in COVID-19. Produced via immunoSEQ multiplex PCR; TCRdb's table is partial and in-frame only. Here the sample spans 150,000 to 200,000 clones, approximately 80% being singletons. Sequences were obtained from PBMCs or T cells enriched from blood (not recorded which). These TCRs come from a man aged 50 to 60 who had recovered from COVID-19.

The rearrangement uses TRBV6-5 and TRBJ2-3, with D possibly matching TRBD1 (6 bases). CDR1 MNHEY and CDR2 SVGAGI come from the germline V gene. This CDR3 has 15 residues. With 6 bases removed from V and 0 bases from J, the gap between germline ends came to 13 bases. CDR3 protein: CASSQTGASTDTQYF. In DNA, the CDR3 is TGTGCCAGCAGCCAGACAGGAGCTAGCACAGATACGCAGTATTTT.

The chain carries TRBV27 and TRBJ2-7, with 7 bases lining up with TRBD2. With 4 bases clipped from V and 3 bases from J, the junction kept 12 bases outside the gene matches. Germline CDR1 MNHEY, CDR2 SMNVEV (reference sequence). The CDR3 is made up of 16 amino acids. CDR3 region: CASSSARAGVRYEQYF. DNA of the CDR3: TGTGCCAGCAGTTCCGCCCGTGCGGGGGTGCGCTACGAGCAGTACTTC.